This passage covers 32 T cell receptor beta chains from one sample sequenced in a study of blood T cell repertoires in COVID-19. Sequencing was performed with immunoSEQ multiplex PCR; in TCRdb, only in-frame clones are kept and a portion is missing. Among over 200,000 clones listed, about 87% were seen once. The sequenced material came from peripheral blood. The receptor set was obtained from a woman in her forties or fifties with acute or convalescent COVID-19.

This clone was found a few times. V and J are TRBV29-1 and TRBJ1-3; D remains unclear. Germline V lookup: CDR1 SQVTM, CDR2 ANQGSEA. The CDR3 spans 12 residues. V gave up 4 bases and J gave up 5 bases, with 9 bases separating them. The CDR3 sequence: CSVGLNRNTIYF. CDR3 in DNA: TGCAGCGTTGGACTTAACCGAAACACCATATATTTT.

The chain's CDR3 is CASSLGGGVSQPQHF. The DNA for the CDR3 is TGTGCCAGCAGCTTAGGCGGAGGGGTGAGTCAGCCCCAGCATTTT. The chain is built from TRBV7-9 and TRBJ1-5; TRBD1 might be the D (5 bases). CDR1 and CDR2 from the germline V gene are SEHNR and FQNEAQ (reference sequence). The CDR3 runs to 15 residues. V was trimmed by 1 base and J by 6 bases, leaving 13 bases between them. Full variable domain (remainder filled in from reference TRBV7-9 and TRBJ1-5): DTGVSQNPRHKITKRGQNVTFRCDPISEHNRLYWYRQTLGQGPEFLTYFQNEAQLEKSRLLSDRFSAERPKGSFSTLEIQRTEQGDSAMYLCASSLGGGVSQPQHFGDGTRLSIL.

This clone was detected only once. This specimen includes other DNA sequences encoding the same CDR3. The chain has TRBV7-9 and TRBJ2-7; no clear D gene. The CDR3 consists of 14 residues. Trimming stripped 0 bases from V and 3 bases from J, with 9 bases between. Germline CDR1 is SEHNR and CDR2 is FQNEAQ (reference sequence). CDR3 sequence: CASSLASVSYEQYF. CDR3 nucleotide sequence: TGTGCCAGCAGCTTAGCGTCAGTCAGCTACGAGCAGTACTTC.

This clone was observed a few times. The genes are TRBV6-5 and TRBJ2-2; D is possibly TRBD2 (6 bases). The germline CDR1 and CDR2 sequences are MNHEY and SVGAGI. The ends were cut back, 7 bases at V and 5 bases at J, with 8 bases in the middle. CDR3 size: 12 residues. The CDR3 DNA sequence: TGTGCCAGCAAGACTAGAACCGGGGAGCTGTTTTTT. It yields the protein CASKTRTGELFF.

This clone was seen only once. The genes are TRBV9 and TRBJ2-7, with 12 bases matching TRBD2. This CDR3 comprises 17 residues. The ends lost 5 bases at V and 4 bases at J; junction bases unmatched: 13. Germline CDR1 is SGDLS and CDR2 is YYNGEE. CDR3 nucleotides: TGTGCCAGCAGGAGGCTAGCGGGAGGGCCCATAGTATACGAGCAGTACTTC. Its translation is CASRRLAGGPIVYEQYF.

The chain is built from TRBV28 and TRBJ1-5; unclear D gene. Germline CDR1 MDHEN, CDR2 SYDVKM. With 9 bases removed from V and 0 bases from J, the gap between germline ends came to 6 bases. This CDR3 has 12 residues. This CDR3 is CASTNSNQPQHF. Here the CDR3 DNA reads TGTGCCAGTACAAATAGCAATCAGCCCCAGCATTTT.

This clone was detected only once. CDR3 sequence (DNA): TGTGCCAGCAGCGTAGCCCTAGCGGGAGAACGGCAGTACTTC. Its protein product is CASSVALAGERQYF. The chain couples TRBV9 to TRBJ2-7; 10 bases line up with TRBD2. This CDR3 is 14 amino acids long. J lost 9 bases, V lost 0 bases, and 6 bases had no gene match. Germline V gene lookup returns CDR1 SGDLS and CDR2 YYNGEE.

The chain recombines TRBV2 with TRBJ1-5, with a weak D call TRBD1 (5 bases). This CDR3 is 13 amino acids long. The germline gives CDR1 SNHLY, CDR2 FYNNEI. Trimming left V 8 bases short and J 7 bases short, with 15 bases between. For the CDR3, the DNA is TGTGCCAGCCAGACAGTGGCCACGCAGCCCCAGCATTTT. This encodes CASQTVATQPQHF.

The chain carries TRBV21-1 and TRBJ1-1. TRBV21-1 has pseudogene status. This CDR3 has 15 residues. The chain's CDR3 is CASSKGGAEGDEAFF. CDR3 sequence (DNA): TGTGCCAGCAGCAAAGGAGGCGCAGAAGGCGATGAAGCTTTCTTT.

In its sample, this clone was seen a few times. V and J are TRBV10-3 and TRBJ2-3; 9 bases are a match to TRBD1. Germline V gene data show CDR1 as ENHRY and CDR2 as SYGVKD. The J segment lost 3 bases and the V segment lost 7 bases, leaving 8 bases of the junction unmatched. The CDR3 loop spans 15 amino acids. CDR3 DNA sequence: TGTGCCATCACCAAGGACAGGGGTTTAACAGATACGCAGTATTTT. It yields the protein CAITKDRGLTDTQYF.

This sequence joins TRBV30 and TRBJ2-1, with TRBD2 matching 8 bases. Trimming cost V 2 bases and J 5 bases; bases outside gene matches: 8. This CDR3 has 15 residues. Germline V lookup: CDR1 GTSNPN, CDR2 SVGIG (reference sequence). CDR3 loop: CAWSLRSSGNNEQFF. The CDR3 DNA is TGTGCCTGGAGTCTTAGGAGTAGCGGGAACAATGAGCAGTTCTTC.

The rearrangement joins TRBV7-2 to TRBJ1-5; possibly TRBD1 for D (5 bases). The CDR3 is 13 residues long. Trimming took 4 bases from V and 4 from J, leaving 8 bases between them. CDR1 SGHTA and CDR2 FQGNSA come from the germline V gene. CDR3 sequence (DNA): TGTGCCAGCAGCTATAACAGGAATCAGCCCCAGCATTTT. Translating gives CASSYNRNQPQHF.

The chain employs TRBV12-3 or TRBV12-4 and TRBJ2-3; D may be TRBD1 (5 bases). This CDR3 contains 13 residues. V gave up 4 bases and J gave up 3 bases, with 8 bases separating them. The CDR3 spells CASSSSGTDTQYF. The DNA of the CDR3 is TGTGCCAGCAGTTCCTCAGGGACAGATACGCAGTATTTT.

V is TRBV12-3 or TRBV12-4 and J is TRBJ1-2, with D possibly TRBD1 on 6 matching bases. Trimming pared 2 bases from V and 6 bases from J, leaving 10 bases between. The CDR3 length is 13 residues. The CDR3 nucleotides are TGTGCCAGCAGTTTACCAGGGGCCGATGGCTACACCTTC. It is translated as CASSLPGADGYTF.

This clone was counted a few times. The V gene is TRBV2, the J gene TRBJ1-1, with a tentative D call TRBD1 (5 bases). In germline, CDR1 is SNHLY, CDR2 FYNNEI. The CDR3 runs to 13 residues. With 7 bases removed from V and 0 bases from J, the gap between germline ends came to 9 bases. The CDR3 protein is CASTAQVNTEAFF. The CDR3 nucleotides are TGTGCCAGCACCGCACAGGTGAACACTGAAGCTTTCTTT.

This chain uses TRBV12-3 or TRBV12-4 with TRBJ2-7, with D possibly matching TRBD2 (5 bases). Trimming took 5 bases from V and 8 from J, leaving 10 bases between them. CDR3 length: 11 residues. The CDR3, as DNA: TGTGCCAGCAGTCCCGGGGAAAAGCAGTACTTC. Translation: CASSPGEKQYF.

The V and J genes are TRBV24-1 and TRBJ2-3; 8 bases align to TRBD2. The germline V gene has CDR1 KGHDR and CDR2 SFDVKD. The length of the CDR3 is 16 residues. V lost 6 bases and J lost 0; bases outside the gene matches: 7. In DNA, the CDR3 is TGTGCCACCAGTTTTTACGCTAGCGGGAGCACAGATACGCAGTATTTT. Translating gives CATSFYASGSTDTQYF.

The sample holds a few counts of this clone. This chain joins TRBV24-1 and TRBJ2-1, with a tentative D call TRBD1 (5 bases). The V gene lost 4 bases and the J gene lost 5 bases, with 11 bases spanning the gap. The germline V gene encodes CDR1 KGHDR and CDR2 SFDVKD. This CDR3 is 14 amino acids long. The CDR3 protein is CATSEGVADNEQFF. For the CDR3, the DNA is TGTGCCACCAGTGAAGGGGTAGCAGACAATGAGCAGTTCTTC.

This chain uses TRBV19 with TRBJ2-3, with TRBD2 as a possible D gene (6 bases). The germline V gene encodes CDR1 LNHDA and CDR2 SQIVND (reference sequence). Trimming cost V 1 base and J 4 bases, with 12 bases left between them. The CDR3 consists of 15 residues. The CDR3 sequence is CASSIGQGGSDTQYF. The CDR3 coding sequence is TGTGCCAGTAGTATAGGGCAGGGAGGATCAGATACGCAGTATTTT.

The genes are TRBV5-8 and TRBJ2-7; D remains ambiguous. Germline CDR1 is SGHTS and CDR2 is YDEGEE. This CDR3 is built from 15 residues. Trimming took 1 base from V and 2 from J, leaving 13 bases between them. CDR3 coding DNA: TGTGCCAGCAGCTTGTCTCACCTCGAGGCCTACGAGCAGTACTTC. As protein: CASSLSHLEAYEQYF.

The chain is built from TRBV6-2 or TRBV6-3 and TRBJ2-2; 12 positions match TRBD2. This CDR3 has 16 residues. Trimming removed 4 bases from V and 5 bases from J; junction bases left unmatched: 5. Germline V gene data show CDR1 as MNHEY and CDR2 as SVGEGT. The CDR3 loop reads CASSSLAGGPTGELFF. The CDR3 bases are TGTGCCAGCAGTTCCCTAGCGGGAGGGCCGACCGGGGAGCTGTTTTTT.

J is TRBJ2-1 and V is TRBV11-3, with TRBD1 matching over 7 bases. CDR3 length equals 15 residues. CDR1 is SGHNT and CDR2 is YENEEA in the germline V gene. V lost 4 bases, J lost 10 bases, and 13 bases stayed unmatched. The DNA of the CDR3 is TGTGCCAGCAGCTGGGAGACAGGGAGTTTGGGAGAGCAGTTCTTC. Translated, it gives CASSWETGSLGEQFF.

The V call is TRBV9, the J call TRBJ2-3, with a weak D call TRBD1 (6 bases). In germline, CDR1 is SGDLS, CDR2 YYNGEE. The CDR3 loop spans 13 amino acids. V lost 1 base to trimming and J lost 3 bases, with 6 bases between them. The CDR3 protein is CASSVQGTDTQYF. The CDR3 nucleotides are TGTGCCAGCAGCGTACAGGGGACAGATACGCAGTATTTT.

The rearrangement uses TRBV3-1 (or the pseudogene TRBV3-2) and TRBJ1-2, with 8 nucleotides matching TRBD1. V shed 0 bases, J shed 0 bases, and the junction held 0 bases outside the gene matches. Germline loops: CDR1 LGHDT, CDR2 YNNKEL (reference sequence). The CDR3 has 15 residues. This CDR3 reads CASSQEDRANYGYTF. The CDR3 DNA follows: TGTGCCAGCAGCCAAGAGGACAGGGCTAACTATGGCTACACCTTC.

The J gene is TRBJ2-6, the V gene TRBV30; D remains unclear. Germline V lookup: CDR1 GTSNPN, CDR2 SVGIG (reference sequence). The CDR3 has 15 amino acids. Trimming left V 0 bases short and J 2 bases short, with 8 bases between. This chain's CDR3 is CAWSVPGPGANVLTF. The CDR3, as DNA: TGTGCCTGGAGTGTACCAGGCCCTGGGGCCAACGTCCTGACTTTC.

The genes are TRBV29-1 and TRBJ2-1, with TRBD2 matching over 9 bases. Germline V gene data show CDR1 as SQVTM and CDR2 as ANQGSEA. The CDR3 sequence is 16 residues long. V was clipped by 4 bases and J by 0 bases; unmatched bases: 7. The CDR3 sequence: CSVVGREGGSYNEQFF. In DNA, the CDR3 is TGCAGCGTTGTAGGGCGGGAGGGGGGCTCCTACAATGAGCAGTTCTTC.

The chain joins TRBV5-8 to TRBJ2-1; a weak D match, TRBD2 (6 bases). The CDR3 has 15 amino acids. V gave up 1 base and J gave up 12 bases, with 20 bases separating them. Germline V gene data show CDR1 as SGHTS and CDR2 as YDEGEE. The CDR3 DNA reads TGTGCCAGCAGCTTGCTTCGGGCGGGGTCAGTGGGGCAGTTCTTC. Amino acids: CASSLLRAGSVGQFF.

This clone is a singleton in its sample. This chain links TRBV18 with TRBJ1-5, with D perhaps matching TRBD1 (5 bases). The CDR3 is 16 residues long. The V end lost 2 bases, the J end lost 0 bases, and 11 bases lay between the germline ends. Germline assignment: CDR1 KGHSH and CDR2 LQKENI. CDR3 amino acids: CASSPSLGGSNQPQHF. CDR3 bases: TGTGCCAGCTCACCATCACTCGGGGGTAGCAATCAGCCCCAGCATTTT. Together with reference TRBV18 and TRBJ1-5, the CDR3 gives the full variable domain: NAGVMQNPRHLVRRRGQEARLRCSPMKGHSHVYWYRQLPEEGLKFMVYLQKENIIDESGMPKERFSAEFPKEGPSILRIQQVVRGDSAAYFCASSPSLGGSNQPQHFGDGTRLSIL.

The gene calls are TRBV18 and TRBJ2-5; no definite D call. Germline V gene data show CDR1 as KGHSH and CDR2 as LQKENI. CDR3 length: 13 residues. The V gene lost 3 bases and the J gene lost 1 base, with 6 bases spanning the gap. CDR3 bases: TGTGCCAGCTCACCTGCCGGCCAAGAGACCCAGTACTTC. Residues: CASSPAGQETQYF.

This chain uses TRBV19 with TRBJ2-7; perhaps TRBD1 as D (9 bases). Germline CDR1 reads LNHDA; CDR2 reads SQIVND (reference sequence). This CDR3 region has 19 residues. V was shortened by 3 bases and J by 2 bases, with 26 bases between the two germline ends. The CDR3 reads CASSIRWVAGQGIAYEQYF. The CDR3 DNA reads TGTGCCAGTAGTATTAGATGGGTAGCGGGACAGGGAATCGCCTACGAGCAGTACTTC.

The chain is built from TRBV18 and TRBJ2-1; the match to TRBD2 covers 11 bases. J lost 2 bases, V lost 2 bases, and 8 bases had no gene match. Per germline, CDR1 KGHSH and CDR2 LQKENI. CDR3 length: 18 amino acids. As DNA, the CDR3 is TGTGCCAGCTCACCATTACCCGGGACTAGCGGAACCTACAATGAGCAGTTCTTC. Protein: CASSPLPGTSGTYNEQFF.

V usage is TRBV6-1 and J usage is TRBJ2-3; 7 bases agree with TRBD1. V shed 2 bases, J shed 3 bases, and the junction held 5 bases outside the gene matches. CDR1 is MNHNS, CDR2 SASEGT, per germline. The CDR3 consists of 15 residues. DNA for the CDR3: TGTGCCAGCAGTGAACAGACAGGGAGTACAGATACGCAGTATTTT. This codes for CASSEQTGSTDTQYF.